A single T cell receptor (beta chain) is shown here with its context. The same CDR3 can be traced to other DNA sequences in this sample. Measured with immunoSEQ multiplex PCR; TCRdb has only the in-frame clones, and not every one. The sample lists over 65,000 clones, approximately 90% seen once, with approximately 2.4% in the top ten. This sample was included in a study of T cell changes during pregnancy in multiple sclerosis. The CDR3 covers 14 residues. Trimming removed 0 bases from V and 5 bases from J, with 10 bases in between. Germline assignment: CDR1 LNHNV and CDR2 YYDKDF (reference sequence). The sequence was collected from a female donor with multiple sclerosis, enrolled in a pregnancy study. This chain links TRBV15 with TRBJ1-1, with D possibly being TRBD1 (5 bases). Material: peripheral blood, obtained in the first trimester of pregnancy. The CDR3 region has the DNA TGTGCCACCAGCAGAGATCAGGGTTATACTGAAGCTTTCTTT. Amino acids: CATSRDQGYTEAFF. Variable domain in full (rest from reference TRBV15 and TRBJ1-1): DAMVIQNPRYQVTQFGKPVTLSCSQTLNHNVMYWYQQKSSQAPKLLFHYYDKDFNNEADTPDNFQSRRPNTSFCFLDIRSPGLGDTAMYLCATSRDQGYTEAFFGQGTRLTVV.